The T cell receptor (beta chain) under discussion was sequenced for a study of T cells after yellow fever vaccination. This clonotype was detected a few times. Its specificity is not known. Study conclusions and caveats: Any FACS-sorted repertoire could hold abundant clonotypes that contaminate it from the bulk population. In post-booster samples, most primary-vaccination clones reappeared (about 95% CD4, about 91% CD8). Though weaker, the secondary response peaked faster, on day 5 versus 15.

TCR cDNA was made by 5'RACE template switching, adding a universal primer site and UMIs. Using its own MiXCR run on the 5' RACE reads, TCRdb lists one record per CDR3 protein. The sample includes almost 600,000 distinct CDR3 sequences, approximately 15% of them seen just once. Trimming took off 5 bases at V and 8 bases at J, with 13 bases between the two ends. This CDR3 has 13 residues. The germline gives CDR1 GTSNPN, CDR2 SVGIG (reference sequence). The sequence was collected from a man aged 25-45 years who received the YFV17D yellow fever vaccine. Sequences were derived from PBMCs, sampled on the day of the yellow fever booster vaccination. The chain recombines TRBV30 with TRBJ1-6; D unresolved. This chain's CDR3 is CAWGSTRDSPLHF. In DNA, the CDR3 is TGTGCCTGGGGTTCCACTAGAGATTCACCCCTCCACTTT.